A selection of T cell receptor beta chains follows, all from one sample in a study of Ad26.COV2.S vaccination and SARS-CoV-2 variants. Clones were sequenced by immunoSEQ multiplex PCR, and TCRdb holds only the in-frame ones, with some missing. The sample holds about 370,000 clones, 70% to 90% seen once. The specimen comprised peripheral blood, sampled in a trial of Ad26.COV2.S vaccine versus placebo. These receptors were obtained from a person between 18 and 60 years old who received the Ad26.COV2.S COVID-19 vaccine or a placebo. CDR3s include the opening cysteine and the closing phenylalanine or tryptophan. Some rows mark clone size as missing; the rest say once, few, many or name a class of expanded clone.

v_gene	abundance	CDR3aa
TRBV6-1	NA	CASSEAAWSFDSPLHF
TRBV7-8	once	CASSRGQGATGELFF
TRBV24-1	NA	CATESRADGELFF
TRBV6-6	NA	CASRSPGSRAEAFF
TRBV30	NA	CAWTSSGNTIYF
TRBV7-9	NA	CASSSPGKLGYGYTF
TRBV5-5	once	CASSILVGANGYTF
TRBV27	NA	CASSYQGGSGNTIYF
TRBV9	NA	CASSVTASATYEQYF
TRBV6-6	NA	CASSYYRGNTEAFF
TRBV6-5	NA	CASTLLAPYNEQFF
TRBV27	NA	CASSLTENQPQHF
TRBV30	once	CAWSFSSRRAYEQYF
TRBV28	NA	CASSLRSGLHGNTIYF
TRBV28	once	CASSVNRRHQPQHF
TRBV7-9	NA	CASSLWSGTGGYEQYF
TRBV3-1/TRBV3-2	NA	CASSRQIANTGELFF
TRBV19	NA	CASSIGLARPYNEQFF
TRBV30	NA	CAWAALGTGFSGANVLTF
TRBV11-3	NA	CASSYQSIANTGELFF
TRBV4-1	NA	CASSQENLVPGNTIYF
TRBV6-5	NA	CASSPGGAGYTF
TRBV5-6	NA	CASSFPSSGMVEQFF
TRBV28	NA	CASRSRKRERDNEQFF
TRBV28	NA	CASSLYGISYEQYF
TRBV11-2	NA	CASSFRLAGGFYEQYF
TRBV3-1/TRBV3-2	NA	CASSQENLAGETQYF
TRBV5-4	NA	CASSLAQRTQETQYF
TRBV6-5	NA	CASSYSGQGKSPLHF
TRBV6-5	NA	CASSPQGPDYNEQFF
TRBV6-5	NA	CASSISRGYGYTF
TRBV5-1	NA	CASSPRPGLNYEQYF
TRBV30	NA	CAWSVQGDQPQHF
TRBV10-1	NA	CASSPGQGTQYF
TRBV5-1	NA	CASTFGSTDTQYF
TRBV24-1	NA	CATSGTGGYEQYF
TRBV29-1	NA	CSVRTGRTEAFF
TRBV5-1	NA	CASSPHQKTYEQYF
TRBV5-1	NA	CASSGQGPYEQYF
TRBV5-6	once	CASRTRPAGGELFF
TRBV5-6	once	CASSFRTVGFAGNTIYF
TRBV19	NA	CASSFQGAGYGYTF